These 25 T cell receptor beta chains were all obtained from the same sample, sequenced in a study of cytomegalovirus exposure and HLA in healthy donors. The PCR ran on 60 Vbeta and 13 Jbeta primers. TCRdb keeps only in-frame clones here, not all; method: immunoSEQ multiplex PCR. The ten most abundant clones cover under 3% of a sample with roughly 50,000 clones. Specimen: PBMCs. These receptor sequences come from a female donor in good health and CMV-seronegative.

This rearrangement joins TRBV5-1 to TRBJ1-2, with a possible D match to TRBD1 (5 bases). Per the germline V gene, CDR1 is SGHRS and CDR2 is YFSETQ. This CDR3 region has 12 residues. V dropped 2 bases and J dropped 8 bases, with 10 bases sitting between them. The DNA of the CDR3 is TGCGCCAGCAGCTTTGACAGCTCCGGCTACACCTTC. Encoded protein: CASSFDSSGYTF.

Here the CDR3 reads CASSLELGTSGAATYEQYF. The CDR3 nucleotides read TGTGCCAGCAGCCTAGAACTTGGGACTAGCGGGGCTGCGACCTACGAGCAGTACTTC. The chain couples TRBV5-6 to TRBJ2-7, with 13 nucleotides matching TRBD2. The CDR3 covers 19 residues. Germline values: CDR1 SGHDT, CDR2 YYEEEE. V was pared by 4 bases and J by 2 bases, with 15 bases of the junction left unmatched.

The V and J genes are TRBV7-9 and TRBJ1-6, with D possibly being TRBD1 (5 bases). The CDR3 totals 14 residues. Between the trimmed V and J ends, which lost 3 bases and 6 bases, there was a span of 9 bases. The germline CDR1 and CDR2 sequences are SEHNR and FQNEAQ (reference sequence). The CDR3 DNA is TGTGCCAGCAGCTTTGTGCAGGGTAATTCACCCCTCCACTTT. Translated: CASSFVQGNSPLHF.

The chain recombines TRBV6-6 with TRBJ1-4, with unresolved D. The CDR3 runs to 14 residues. The V and J ends lost 5 bases and 2 bases respectively, with 9 bases between them. Per germline, CDR1 MNHNY and CDR2 SVGAGI (reference sequence). In DNA, the CDR3 is TGTGCCAGCAGTAGAGGGTTTACTAATGAAAAACTGTTTTTT. Amino acid sequence: CASSRGFTNEKLFF.

V and J are TRBV7-9 and TRBJ2-7; TRBD2 aligns across 12 bases. CDR3 size: 17 residues. Trimming at V came to 8 bases and at J to 2 bases, leaving 13 bases not matched to a gene. Germline V gene lookup returns CDR1 SEHNR and CDR2 FQNEAQ (reference sequence). The CDR3 is CASSNPSGRARAYEQYF. As DNA, the CDR3 is TGTGCCAGCTCGAATCCTAGCGGGAGGGCCAGGGCCTACGAGCAGTACTTC.

This chain uses TRBV30 with TRBJ1-6; 9 bases match TRBD1. Trimming cost V 7 bases and J 8 bases; bases outside gene matches: 18. Germline assignment: CDR1 GTSNPN and CDR2 SVGIG (reference sequence). The CDR3 loop spans 17 amino acids. CDR3 amino acids: CALIPGQGIRGDSPLHF. In nucleotides, the CDR3 is TGTGCCTTGATCCCGGGACAGGGTATCCGAGGTGATTCACCCCTCCACTTT.

This chain connects TRBV5-1 to TRBJ1-2; 8 positions match TRBD1. V trimming: 2 bases; J trimming: 6 bases; junction bases outside the gene matches: 6. Germline V gives CDR1 SGHRS, CDR2 YFSETQ. The CDR3 extends over 14 amino acids. The CDR3: CASSFSTGDNGYTF. The CDR3 nucleotides read TGCGCCAGCAGCTTCTCGACAGGGGATAATGGCTACACCTTC.

The chain has TRBV4-1 and TRBJ2-7; D is unclear. V lost 4 bases to trimming and J lost 2 bases, with 9 bases between them. Germline V gene sequence: CDR1 MGHRA, CDR2 YSYEKL. The CDR3 runs to 13 residues. The CDR3 DNA reads as TGCGCCAGCAGCCCACACCTCACCTACGAGCAGTACTTC. This sequence encodes CASSPHLTYEQYF.

The chain uses TRBV5-1 and TRBJ1-1; 9 nucleotides match TRBD1. The V gene's germline CDR1 is SGHRS and CDR2 YFSETQ. The V and J ends lost 5 bases and 3 bases, in that order; junction bases with no gene match: 5. The CDR3 runs 14 residues. This chain's CDR3 is CASRPRDRDTEAFF. CDR3 bases: TGCGCCAGCAGGCCCAGGGACAGGGACACTGAAGCTTTCTTT.

The chain has TRBV12-5 and TRBJ1-6; D might be TRBD1 (6 bases). Trimming took off 3 bases at V and 7 bases at J, with 10 bases between the two ends. The CDR3 loop spans 14 amino acids. Germline values: CDR1 LGHNT, CDR2 FRNRAP. The CDR3 bases are TGTGCTAGTGGTTTCACAGGGACCAATTCACCCCTCCACTTT. The encoded protein is CASGFTGTNSPLHF. The whole variable domain, remainder taken from reference TRBV12-5 and TRBJ1-6, is DARVTQTPRHKVTEMGQEVTMRCQPILGHNTVFWYRQTMMQGLELLAYFRNRAPLDDSGMPKDRFSAEMPDATLATLKIQPSEPRDSAVYFCASGFTGTNSPLHFGNGTRLTVT.

DNA for the CDR3: TGTGCCAGCAGCTTGGTCGGCAGGGGGGACGAGCAGTACTTC. This codes for CASSLVGRGDEQYF. V and J are TRBV5-6 and TRBJ2-7, with D perhaps TRBD1 (7 bases). With 0 bases removed from V and 5 bases from J, the gap between germline ends came to 12 bases. Per the germline V gene, CDR1 is SGHDT and CDR2 is YYEEEE. The CDR3 extends over 14 amino acids. Variable domain in full (rest from reference TRBV5-6 and TRBJ2-7): DAGVTQSPTHLIKTRGQQVTLRCSPKSGHDTVSWYQQALGQGPQFIFQYYEEEERQRGNFPDRFSGHQFPNYSSELNVNALLLGDSALYLCASSLVGRGDEQYFGPGTRLTVT.

The chain couples TRBV11-3 to TRBJ1-5, with D possibly being TRBD1 (5 bases). Germline-derived CDR1 and CDR2 are SGHNT and YENEEA. This CDR3 contains 15 residues. V lost 2 bases and J 5 bases, leaving 13 bases between the germline ends. CDR3 in DNA: TGTGCCAGCAGCTTATTTTTTGGGGCGGATCAGCCCCAGCATTTT. Encoded protein: CASSLFFGADQPQHF.

The chain joins TRBV5-1 to TRBJ2-2; TRBD1 matches at 8 bases. The CDR3 length is 14 residues. Unmatched junction bases numbered 4, after V lost 3 bases and J lost 6 bases. CDR1 and CDR2 from the germline V gene are SGHRS and YFSETQ. CDR3 amino acids: CASSSWTGSGELFF. The DNA for the CDR3 is TGCGCCAGCAGCTCCTGGACAGGGTCCGGGGAGCTGTTTTTT.

The CDR3 here is CASSLQGGRYSGNTIYF. The CDR3 DNA is TGTGCCAGCAGCCTACAGGGGGGCCGATACTCTGGAAACACCATATATTTT. The chain recombines TRBV7-3 with TRBJ1-3, with TRBD1 identical over 8 bases. After removal of 5 bases from V and 0 bases from J, the junction contained 9 bases not matched to a gene. CDR1 SGHTA and CDR2 FQGTGA come from the germline V gene. The CDR3 length is 17 residues.

The J gene is TRBJ1-4, the V gene TRBV30; D unclear. V was pared by 4 bases and J by 7 bases, with 13 bases between. The CDR3 is 13 amino acids. The V gene's germline CDR1 is GTSNPN and CDR2 SVGIG (reference sequence). The CDR3 sequence: CAWIRAGGEKLFF. DNA for the CDR3: TGTGCCTGGATAAGGGCAGGAGGTGAAAAACTGTTTTTT.

The chain couples TRBV6-1 to TRBJ1-1; TRBD1 matches 9 bases. The CDR3 totals 14 residues. Trimming took 7 bases from V and 0 from J; bases not matched to a gene: 3. CDR1 is MNHNS and CDR2 is SASEGT in the germline V gene. Here the CDR3 DNA reads TGTGCCAGCACCCGGGACAGGGTGAACACTGAAGCTTTCTTT. This codes for CASTRDRVNTEAFF.

CDR3: CASSLDRGLNTEAFF. The CDR3 DNA is TGTGCCAGCAGCTTGGACAGGGGGCTTAACACTGAAGCTTTCTTT. The V call is TRBV5-4, the J call TRBJ1-1, with 9 positions matching TRBD1. There are 15 residues in the CDR3. V shed 0 bases and J 2 bases; nucleotides not matched to a gene: 2. CDR1 and CDR2 from the germline V gene are SGHNT and YYREEE (reference sequence).

This chain joins TRBV7-3 and TRBJ1-2; perhaps TRBD1 as D (5 bases). Trimming cost V 1 base and J 2 bases, with 14 bases left between them. This CDR3 region has 16 residues. In germline, CDR1 is SGHTA, CDR2 FQGTGA. The CDR3 region is CASSLIPLDSNYGYTF. The CDR3 coding sequence is TGTGCCAGCAGCTTAATTCCCCTCGACAGCAACTATGGCTACACCTTC.

The rearrangement links TRBV15 to TRBJ1-5; 9 nucleotides match TRBD1. The V gene's germline CDR1 is LNHNV and CDR2 YYDKDF (reference sequence). The CDR3 runs to 15 residues. The trim removed 6 bases at V and 5 bases at J, leaving 8 bases unmatched. The CDR3 coding sequence is TGTGCCACCAGGAGGGACAGGGATCTCTATCAGCCCCAGCATTTT. Amino acids: CATRRDRDLYQPQHF.

The chain combines TRBV5-1 with TRBJ2-7; 11 bases match TRBD2. The V segment lost 1 base and the J segment 6 bases; nucleotides outside the gene matches: 9. Germline CDR1 and CDR2: SGHRS and YFSETQ. The CDR3 extends over 16 amino acids. CDR3 DNA: TGCGCCAGCAGCTTGATGGAACTAGCGGGAGTCGGCGAGCAGTACTTC. Its protein product is CASSLMELAGVGEQYF.

This chain links TRBV7-9 with TRBJ2-7; no reliable D call. The CDR3 runs to 12 residues. V lost 4 bases and J 7 bases, leaving 11 bases between the germline ends. Germline V gene lookup returns CDR1 SEHNR and CDR2 FQNEAQ (reference sequence). The CDR3 loop reads CASSYALSEQYF. CDR3 nucleotides: TGTGCCAGCAGCTATGCCCTTAGTGAGCAGTACTTC.

The chain joins TRBV30 to TRBJ1-1; D not certain. V was trimmed by 1 base and J by 5 bases, leaving 11 bases between them. Per germline, CDR1 GTSNPN and CDR2 SVGIG (reference sequence). This CDR3 contains 13 residues. CDR3 DNA: TGTGCCTGGAGTGAAGTTTACGGTACTGAAGCTTTCTTT. Protein product: CAWSEVYGTEAFF.

The chain is built from TRBV4-3 and TRBJ2-7; possibly TRBD1 for D (5 bases). This CDR3 has 16 residues. Germline CDR1 is LGHNA and CDR2 is YSLEER. Trimming shortened V by 0 bases and J by 1 base, and 13 bases separated the two germline ends. In nucleotides, the CDR3 is TGCGCCAGCAGCCAAGATTTAGTCAGGGCATCCTACGAGCAGTACTTC. Its protein is CASSQDLVRASYEQYF.

The chain combines TRBV4-3 with TRBJ2-5, with TRBD2 matching over 15 bases. In germline, CDR1 is LGHNA, CDR2 YSLEER. Losses at the gene ends were 5 bases for V and 4 bases for J; bases not matched to a gene: 8. This CDR3 is built from 17 residues. CDR3 coding DNA: TGCGCCAGCAGCTCTCGGACTAGCGGGGGGGCTGGAGAGACCCAGTACTTC. The encoded protein is CASSSRTSGGAGETQYF.

The V gene is TRBV9, the J gene TRBJ2-1; 15 positions match TRBD2. CDR3 size: 17 residues. From germline, CDR1 is SGDLS and CDR2 YYNGEE. V dropped 3 bases and J dropped 7; count of bases not matched to a gene: 8. Here the CDR3 DNA reads TGTGCCAGCAGCGAGGGGACTAGCGGGAGGTGGGGAAATGAGCAGTTCTTC. This sequence encodes CASSEGTSGRWGNEQFF.